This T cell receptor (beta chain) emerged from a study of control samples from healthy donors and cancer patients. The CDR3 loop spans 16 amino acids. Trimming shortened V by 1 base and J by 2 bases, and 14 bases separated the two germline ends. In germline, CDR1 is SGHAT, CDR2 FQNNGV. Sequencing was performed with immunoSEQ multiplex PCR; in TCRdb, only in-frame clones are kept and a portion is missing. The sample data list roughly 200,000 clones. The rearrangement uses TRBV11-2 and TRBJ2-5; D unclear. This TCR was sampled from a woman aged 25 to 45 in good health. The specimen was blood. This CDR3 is CASSLGRGYGQETQYF. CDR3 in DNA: TGTGCCAGCAGCTTAGGACGAGGATATGGACAAGAGACCCAGTACTTC.